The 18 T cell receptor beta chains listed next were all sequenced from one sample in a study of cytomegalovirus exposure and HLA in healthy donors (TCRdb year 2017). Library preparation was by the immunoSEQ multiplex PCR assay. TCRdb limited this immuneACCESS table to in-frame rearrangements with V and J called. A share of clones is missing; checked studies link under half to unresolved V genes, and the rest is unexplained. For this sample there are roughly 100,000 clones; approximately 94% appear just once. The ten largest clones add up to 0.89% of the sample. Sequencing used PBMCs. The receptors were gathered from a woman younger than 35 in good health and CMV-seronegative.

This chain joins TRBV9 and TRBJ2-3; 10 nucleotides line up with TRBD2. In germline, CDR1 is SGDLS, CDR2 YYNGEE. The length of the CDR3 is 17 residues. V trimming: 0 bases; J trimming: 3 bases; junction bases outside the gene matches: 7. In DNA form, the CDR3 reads TGTGCCAGCAGCGTAGTGCCTAGCGGGGGTGGAACAGATACGCAGTATTTT. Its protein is CASSVVPSGGGTDTQYF. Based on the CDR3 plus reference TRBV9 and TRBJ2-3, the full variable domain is DSGVTQTPKHLITATGQRVTLRCSPRSGDLSVYWYQQSLDQGLQFLIQYYNGEERAKGNILERFSAQQFPDLHSELNLSSLELGDSALYFCASSVVPSGGGTDTQYFGPGTRLTVL.

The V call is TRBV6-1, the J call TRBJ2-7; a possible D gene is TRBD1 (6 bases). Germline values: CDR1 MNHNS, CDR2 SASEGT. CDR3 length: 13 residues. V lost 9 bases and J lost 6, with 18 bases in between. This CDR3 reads CASYWTASGEQYF. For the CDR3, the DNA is TGTGCCAGTTATTGGACAGCCAGCGGCGAGCAGTACTTC.

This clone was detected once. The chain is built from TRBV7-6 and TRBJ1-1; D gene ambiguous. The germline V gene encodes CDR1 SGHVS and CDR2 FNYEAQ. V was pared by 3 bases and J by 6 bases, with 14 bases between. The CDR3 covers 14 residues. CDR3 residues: CASSFKTLSSEAFF. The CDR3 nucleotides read TGTGCCAGCAGCTTCAAAACCCTAAGCTCTGAAGCTTTCTTT.

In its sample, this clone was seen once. In DNA, the CDR3 is TGTGCCAGCAGCGTAGGGGCAGGCTACGAGCAGTACTTC. As protein: CASSVGAGYEQYF. The chain couples TRBV9 to TRBJ2-7; D uncertain. CDR1 SGDLS and CDR2 YYNGEE come from the germline V gene. The CDR3 consists of 13 residues. V was pared by 0 bases and J by 3 bases, with 7 bases between.

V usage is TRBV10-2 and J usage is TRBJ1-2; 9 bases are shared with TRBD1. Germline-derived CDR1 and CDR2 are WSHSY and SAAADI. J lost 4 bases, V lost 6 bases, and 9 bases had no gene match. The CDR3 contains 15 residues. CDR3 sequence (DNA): TGCGCCAGCAGCGAAAAGGGGACAGGGACCTATGGCTACACCTTC. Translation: CASSEKGTGTYGYTF.

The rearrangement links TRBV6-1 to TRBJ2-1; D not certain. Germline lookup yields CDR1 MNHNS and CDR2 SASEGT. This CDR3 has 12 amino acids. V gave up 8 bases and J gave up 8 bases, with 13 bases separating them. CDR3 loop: CASLFTVYEQFF. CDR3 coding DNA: TGTGCCAGCCTGTTCACGGTCTATGAGCAGTTCTTC.

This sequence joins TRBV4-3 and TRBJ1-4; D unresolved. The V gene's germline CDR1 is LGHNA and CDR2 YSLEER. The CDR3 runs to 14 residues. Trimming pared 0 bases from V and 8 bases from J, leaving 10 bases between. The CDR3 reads CASSQDGRGEKLFF. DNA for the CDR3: TGCGCCAGCAGCCAAGATGGCAGAGGAGAAAAACTGTTTTTT.

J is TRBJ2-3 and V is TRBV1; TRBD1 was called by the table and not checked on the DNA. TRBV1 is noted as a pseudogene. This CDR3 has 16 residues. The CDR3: CTSSHPVTGCTDTQYF. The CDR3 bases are TGCACCAGCAGCCACCCGGTGACAGGGTGCACAGATACGCAGTATTTT.

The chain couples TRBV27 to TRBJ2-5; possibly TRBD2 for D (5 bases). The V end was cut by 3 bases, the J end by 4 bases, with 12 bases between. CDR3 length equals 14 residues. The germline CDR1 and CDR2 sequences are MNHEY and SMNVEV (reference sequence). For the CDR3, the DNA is TGTGCCAGCAGTTTCGGGGAGAACGCAGAGACCCAGTACTTC. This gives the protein CASSFGENAETQYF.

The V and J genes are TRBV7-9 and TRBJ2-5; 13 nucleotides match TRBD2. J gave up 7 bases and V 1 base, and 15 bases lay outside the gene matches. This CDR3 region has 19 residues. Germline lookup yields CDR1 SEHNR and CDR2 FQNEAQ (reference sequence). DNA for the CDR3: TGTGCCAGCAGCTTAGAACTAGCGGGGGGGCGGCCCACAGAATCGACCCAGTACTTC. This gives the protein CASSLELAGGRPTESTQYF.

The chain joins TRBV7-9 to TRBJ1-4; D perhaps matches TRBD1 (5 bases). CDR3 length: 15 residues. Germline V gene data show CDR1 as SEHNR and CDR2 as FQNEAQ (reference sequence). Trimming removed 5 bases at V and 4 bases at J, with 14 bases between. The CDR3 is CASSLGEAYNEKLFF. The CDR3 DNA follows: TGTGCCAGCAGCCTAGGGGAGGCCTATAATGAAAAACTGTTTTTT.

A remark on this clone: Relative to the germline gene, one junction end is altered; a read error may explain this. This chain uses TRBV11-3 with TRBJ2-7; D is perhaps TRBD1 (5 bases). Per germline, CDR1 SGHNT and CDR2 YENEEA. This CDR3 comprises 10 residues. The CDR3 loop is CASSSTRGFF. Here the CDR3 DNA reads TGTGCCAGCAGCTCCACAAGGGGATTTTTC.

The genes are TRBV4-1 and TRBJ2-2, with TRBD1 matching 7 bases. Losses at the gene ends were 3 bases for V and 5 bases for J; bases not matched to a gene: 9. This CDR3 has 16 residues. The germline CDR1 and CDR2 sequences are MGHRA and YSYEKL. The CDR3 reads CASSQETGTPTGELFF. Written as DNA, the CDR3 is TGCGCCAGCAGCCAGGAGACAGGGACCCCAACCGGGGAGCTGTTTTTT.

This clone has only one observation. CDR3 sequence reads: CASSYGTGAYGYTF. CDR3 DNA sequence: TGTGCCAGCAGTTACGGGACAGGGGCTTATGGCTACACCTTC. The chain recombines TRBV6-5 with TRBJ1-2, with 10 bases that match TRBD1. Germline-derived CDR1 and CDR2 are MNHEY and SVGAGI. The CDR3 totals 14 residues. Trimming took 2 bases from V and 5 from J; bases not matched to a gene: 2.

The CDR3 loop is CASRPGQGAYEQYF. The CDR3 DNA sequence: TGTGCCAGCCGGCCGGGACAGGGAGCCTACGAGCAGTACTTC. The rearrangement joins TRBV19 to TRBJ2-7; TRBD1 matches at 9 bases. The CDR3 length is 14 residues. The V gene end was trimmed by 9 bases and the J gene end by 2 bases; junction bases not matched to a gene: 8. Germline V gene lookup returns CDR1 LNHDA and CDR2 SQIVND (reference sequence). The variable domain in full, with the rest retrieved from reference TRBV19 and TRBJ2-7, is DGGITQSPKYLFRKEGQNVTLSCEQNLNHDAMYWYRQDPGQGLRLIYYSQIVNDFQKGDIAEGYSVSREKKESFPLTVTSAQKNPTAFYLCASRPGQGAYEQYFGPGTRLTVT.

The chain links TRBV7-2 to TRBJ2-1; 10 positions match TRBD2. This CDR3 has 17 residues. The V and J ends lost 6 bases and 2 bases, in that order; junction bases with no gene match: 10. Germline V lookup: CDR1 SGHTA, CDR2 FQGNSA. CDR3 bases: TGTGCCAGCAGAAGTGGGGCTAGCGGGAGTACCTACAATGAGCAGTTCTTC. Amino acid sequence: CASRSGASGSTYNEQFF.

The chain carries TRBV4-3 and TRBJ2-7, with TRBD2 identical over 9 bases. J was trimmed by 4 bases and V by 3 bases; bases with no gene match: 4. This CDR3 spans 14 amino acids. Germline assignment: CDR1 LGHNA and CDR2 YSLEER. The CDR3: CASSQTSGSYEQYF. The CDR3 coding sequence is TGCGCCAGCAGCCAGACTAGCGGCTCTTACGAGCAGTACTTC.

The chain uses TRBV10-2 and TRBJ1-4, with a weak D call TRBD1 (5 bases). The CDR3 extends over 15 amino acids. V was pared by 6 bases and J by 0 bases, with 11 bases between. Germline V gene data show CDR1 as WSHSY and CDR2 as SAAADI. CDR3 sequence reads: CASREIGATNEKLFF. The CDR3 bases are TGCGCCAGCAGAGAGATAGGGGCAACTAATGAAAAACTGTTTTTT.